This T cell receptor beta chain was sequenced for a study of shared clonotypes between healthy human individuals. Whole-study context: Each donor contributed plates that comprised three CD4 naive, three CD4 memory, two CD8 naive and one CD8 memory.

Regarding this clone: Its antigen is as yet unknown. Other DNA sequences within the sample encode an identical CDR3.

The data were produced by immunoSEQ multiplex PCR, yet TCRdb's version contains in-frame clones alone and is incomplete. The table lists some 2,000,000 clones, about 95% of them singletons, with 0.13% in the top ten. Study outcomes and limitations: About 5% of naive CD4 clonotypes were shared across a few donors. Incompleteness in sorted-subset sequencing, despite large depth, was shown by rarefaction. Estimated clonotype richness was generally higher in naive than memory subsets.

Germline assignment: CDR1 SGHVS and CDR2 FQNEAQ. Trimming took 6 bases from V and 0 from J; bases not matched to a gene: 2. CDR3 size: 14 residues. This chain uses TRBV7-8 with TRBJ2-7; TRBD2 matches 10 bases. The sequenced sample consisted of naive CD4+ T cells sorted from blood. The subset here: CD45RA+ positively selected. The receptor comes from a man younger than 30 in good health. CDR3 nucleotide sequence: TGTGCCAGCAGTAGGACTAGCGGCTCCTACGAGCAGTACTTC. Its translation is CASSRTSGSYEQYF.